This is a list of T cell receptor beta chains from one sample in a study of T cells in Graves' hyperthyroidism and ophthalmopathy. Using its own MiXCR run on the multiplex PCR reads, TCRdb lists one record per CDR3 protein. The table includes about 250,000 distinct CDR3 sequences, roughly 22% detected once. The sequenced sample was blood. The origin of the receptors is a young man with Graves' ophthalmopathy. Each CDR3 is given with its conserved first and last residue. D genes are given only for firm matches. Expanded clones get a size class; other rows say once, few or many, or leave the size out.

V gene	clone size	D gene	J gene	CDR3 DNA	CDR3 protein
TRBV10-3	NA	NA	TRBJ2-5	TGTGCCATCAGTGCCGGCAGCCAAGAGACCCAGTACTTC	CAISAGSQETQYF
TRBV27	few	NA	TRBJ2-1	TGTGCCAGCAGTTTTAAGCAGGGCTTATACAATGAGCAGTTCTTC	CASSFKQGLYNEQFF
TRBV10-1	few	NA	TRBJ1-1	TGCGCCAGCAGTGAGCGGGCTTTCGGTAGGGCTTTCTTT	CASSERAFGRAFF
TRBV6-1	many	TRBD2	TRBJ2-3	TGTGCCAGCAGACTAGCGGGAGGGCTTGGGGATACGCAGTATTTT	CASRLAGGLGDTQYF
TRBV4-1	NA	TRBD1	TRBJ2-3	TGCGCCAGCAGCCCCAGGGGGCACTCTGGAGATACGCAGTATTTT	CASSPRGHSGDTQYF
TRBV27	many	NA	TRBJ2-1	TGTGCCAGCAGTTCCCTTAACAGGGTTGGCTCCTACAATGAGCAGTTCTTC	CASSSLNRVGSYNEQFF
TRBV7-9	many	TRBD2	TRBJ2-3	TGTGCCAGCAGCCCCGGGACTAGCGGGAGCATACTCCAAACAGATACGCAGTATTTT	CASSPGTSGSILQTDTQYF
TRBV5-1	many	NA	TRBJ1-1	TGCGCCAGCAGCCGAACAGGAGGACAGCAGGACACTGAAGCTTTCTTT	CASSRTGGQQDTEAFF
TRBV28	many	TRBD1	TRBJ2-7	TGTGCCAGCAGCCAGTCCGCAGGGGGCTACGAGCAGTACTTC	CASSQSAGGYEQYF
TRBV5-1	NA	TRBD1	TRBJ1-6	TGCGCCAGCAGCTTGGAGGGACAGGGGAATTTTTCACCCCTCCACTTT	CASSLEGQGNFSPLHF
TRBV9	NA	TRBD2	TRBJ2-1	TGTGCCAGCAGCGTGACCTCTGGACTAGCGCTACGAGGTCGGAATGAGCAGTTCTTC	CASSVTSGLALRGRNEQFF
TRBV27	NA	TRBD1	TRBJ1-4	TGTGCCAGCAGTTCAGACAGGGTAACGGGCGAAAAACTGTTTTTT	CASSSDRVTGEKLFF
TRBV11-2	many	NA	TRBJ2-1	TGTGCCAGCAGCAATAGTGTTGAGCAGTTCTTC	CASSNSVEQFF
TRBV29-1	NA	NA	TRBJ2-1	TGCAGCGTTGATGCGGGGTTATACAATGAGCAGTTCTTC	CSVDAGLYNEQFF
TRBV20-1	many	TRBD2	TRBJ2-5	TGCAGTGCTAGAGGACTAGCGGGAAGTGGAGGACAAGAGACCCAGTACTTC	CSARGLAGSGGQETQYF
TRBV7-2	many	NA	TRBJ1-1	TGTGCCAGCAGCGTGCCACCGAGGGGGAACACTGAAGCTTTCTTT	CASSVPPRGNTEAFF
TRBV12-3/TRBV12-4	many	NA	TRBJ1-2	TGTGCCAGCAGTTACAGGGAGGGGCGGAGCTATGGCTACACCTTC	CASSYREGRSYGYTF
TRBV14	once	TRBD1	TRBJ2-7	TGTGCCAGCAGCCCTGTGTTCGGACAGGGGATCTACGAGCAGTACTTC	CASSPVFGQGIYEQYF
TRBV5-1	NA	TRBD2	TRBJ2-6	TGCGCCAGCAGCGCCCGACTAGCGGGAGCCTCTGGGGCCAACGTCCTGACTTTC	CASSARLAGASGANVLTF
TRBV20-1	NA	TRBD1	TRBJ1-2	TGCAGTGCTAGCTCGAGGGGACAGGGAGTCTATGGCTACACCTTC	CSASSRGQGVYGYTF
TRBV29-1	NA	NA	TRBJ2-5	TGCAGCGTTGAAACCCTAGCGAACCAAGAGACCCAGTACTTC	CSVETLANQETQYF
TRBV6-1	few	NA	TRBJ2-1	TGTGCCAGCGGGGTGGGGGGCCACGGGAATGAGCAGTTCTTC	CASGVGGHGNEQFF
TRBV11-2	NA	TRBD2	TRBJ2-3	TGTGCCAGCGGGGGGGAGGGATACACAGATACGCAGTATTTT	CASGGEGYTDTQYF
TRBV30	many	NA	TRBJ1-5	TGTGCCTGGAGTCGGGGGAGGTCGAGCAATCAGCCCCAGCATTTT	CAWSRGRSSNQPQHF